These 12 T cell receptor beta chains came from one sample sequenced in a study of CD8 T cells in ankylosing spondylitis. TCRdb reanalysed the 5' RACE reads using MiXCR and keeps one entry per CDR3 protein. In the table there are 250,000 to 300,000 distinct CDR3 sequences, approximately 20% of which are singletons. The sequencing input was blood, either unsorted or a sorted T cell fraction (not recorded which). These receptors came from a male donor with ankylosing spondylitis or in good health (not recorded which).

The table lists this clonotype with many counts. This rearrangement joins TRBV12-3 or TRBV12-4 to TRBJ2-3; 10 bases match TRBD2. The CDR3 sequence is 15 residues long. Germline trimming cut 5 bases from V and 3 bases from J; bases unmatched to any gene: 5. CDR3 loop: CASSPIAGGTDTQYF. CDR3 bases: TGTGCCAGCAGTCCTATAGCGGGAGGAACAGATACGCAGTATTTT.

This clonotype occurred a few times. The chain couples TRBV5-6 to TRBJ2-1; D is unresolved. The CDR3 has 11 amino acids. Per the germline V gene, CDR1 is SGHDT and CDR2 is YYEEEE. Trimming removed 0 bases from V and 12 bases from J, with 7 bases in between. This CDR3 reads CASSLGSRQFF. The CDR3 DNA follows: TGTGCCAGCAGCTTGGGGAGTAGGCAGTTCTTC.

The chain has TRBV29-1 and TRBJ2-7; 11 nucleotides align to TRBD1. This CDR3 comprises 16 residues. CDR1 and CDR2 (germline): SQVTM, ANQGSEA. Losses at the gene ends were 3 bases for V and 2 bases for J; bases not matched to a gene: 9. The CDR3 DNA reads as TGCAGCGTTGACGGGGGGGACAGGGGGAGCCCCTACGAGCAGTACTTC. This encodes CSVDGGDRGSPYEQYF.

This clonotype showed up just a few times. The genes are TRBV4-2 and TRBJ2-7; TRBD2 matches 10 bases. Germline V lookup: CDR1 LGHNA, CDR2 YNFKEQ. V shed 3 bases, J shed 6 bases, and the junction held 5 bases outside the gene matches. The CDR3 totals 14 residues. The CDR3 protein is CASSHTGLASEQYF. The CDR3, as DNA: TGTGCCAGCAGCCACACGGGACTAGCGAGCGAGCAGTACTTC.

The rearrangement joins TRBV6-5 to TRBJ2-5; 11 nucleotides line up with TRBD2. Per germline, CDR1 MNHEY and CDR2 SVGAGI. The CDR3 runs 15 residues. Unmatched junction bases numbered 1, after V lost 1 base and J lost 3 bases. CDR3 in amino acids: CASSYWGLAEETQYF. In DNA form, the CDR3 reads TGTGCCAGCAGTTACTGGGGACTAGCGGAAGAGACCCAGTACTTC.

Regarding this clonotype: Relative to the germline gene, one junction end is altered; a read error may explain this. This chain connects TRBV5-6 to TRBJ2-1, with 9 bases identical to TRBD1. Germline V gene sequence: CDR1 SGHDT, CDR2 YYEEEE. The CDR3 is 17 residues long. CDR3 sequence reads: CASSLTGGISSLHPWIF. CDR3 bases: TGTGCCAGCAGCTTGACAGGGGGCATTTCCAGCCTCCACCCGTGGATCTTC.

This clonotype was seen more than once but under ten times. The V and J genes are TRBV4-1 and TRBJ2-6, with 7 nucleotides matching TRBD1. CDR1 is MGHRA, CDR2 YSYEKL, per germline. Trimming removed 0 bases from V and 1 base from J; junction bases left unmatched: 6. The CDR3 covers 18 residues. In DNA, the CDR3 is TGCGCCAGCAGCCAAGATAGGACAGGATTTTCTGGGGCCAACGTCCTGACTTTC. Its translation is CASSQDRTGFSGANVLTF.

The chain is built from TRBV12-3 or TRBV12-4 and TRBJ2-7; TRBD1 matches 12 bases. This CDR3 has 15 amino acids. V lost 10 bases to trimming and J lost 6 bases; unmatched junction nucleotides: 13. The CDR3 is CATSGGDRGRVEQYF. CDR3 bases: TGTGCCACTTCGGGGGGGGACAGGGGGCGCGTCGAGCAGTACTTC.

There are many counts of this clonotype. The V and J genes are TRBV4-3 and TRBJ2-2; possibly TRBD2 for D (5 bases). This CDR3 comprises 14 residues. CDR1 is LGHNA and CDR2 is YSLEER in the germline V gene. The V and J ends lost 2 bases and 5 bases respectively, with 9 bases between them. The CDR3 reads CASSQFRGTGELFF. The CDR3 DNA sequence: TGCGCCAGCAGCCAATTTAGAGGGACCGGGGAGCTGTTTTTT.

In its sample, this clonotype was seen a few times. The genes are TRBV4-1 and TRBJ1-1; TRBD1 is a possible D gene (6 bases). Trimming pared 3 bases from V and 0 bases from J, leaving 29 bases between. Germline values: CDR1 MGHRA, CDR2 YSYEKL. The CDR3 totals 21 residues. DNA of the CDR3: TGCGCCAGCAGCCATCCCCACGGACCAGACAAAATGACAGGAATGAACACTGAAGCTTTCTTT. This translates into CASSHPHGPDKMTGMNTEAFF.

This clonotype was recorded many times. This chain uses TRBV18 with TRBJ2-1; 7 bases agree with TRBD1. The trim removed 0 bases at V and 8 bases at J, leaving 10 bases unmatched. Looked up from germline, CDR1 is KGHSH and CDR2 is LQKENI. This CDR3 has 16 residues. The CDR3 nucleotides are TGTGCCAGCTCACCACCTGCACAGGGGATTCATTATGAGCAGTTCTTC. This translates into CASSPPAQGIHYEQFF. The full variable domain, completed using reference TRBV18 and TRBJ2-1, is NAGVMQNPRHLVRRRGQEARLRCSPMKGHSHVYWYRQLPEEGLKFMVYLQKENIIDESGMPKERFSAEFPKEGPSILRIQQVVRGDSAAYFCASSPPAQGIHYEQFFGPGTRLTVL.

V is TRBV12-3 or TRBV12-4 and J is TRBJ2-1, with TRBD2 matching over 7 bases. Trimming at V came to 2 bases and at J to 10 bases, leaving 20 bases not matched to a gene. This CDR3 contains 18 residues. The CDR3 here is CASSLYPVGAGVRLEQFF. Here the CDR3 DNA reads TGTGCCAGCAGTTTATACCCTGTCGGTGCGGGAGTAAGGTTAGAGCAGTTCTTC.